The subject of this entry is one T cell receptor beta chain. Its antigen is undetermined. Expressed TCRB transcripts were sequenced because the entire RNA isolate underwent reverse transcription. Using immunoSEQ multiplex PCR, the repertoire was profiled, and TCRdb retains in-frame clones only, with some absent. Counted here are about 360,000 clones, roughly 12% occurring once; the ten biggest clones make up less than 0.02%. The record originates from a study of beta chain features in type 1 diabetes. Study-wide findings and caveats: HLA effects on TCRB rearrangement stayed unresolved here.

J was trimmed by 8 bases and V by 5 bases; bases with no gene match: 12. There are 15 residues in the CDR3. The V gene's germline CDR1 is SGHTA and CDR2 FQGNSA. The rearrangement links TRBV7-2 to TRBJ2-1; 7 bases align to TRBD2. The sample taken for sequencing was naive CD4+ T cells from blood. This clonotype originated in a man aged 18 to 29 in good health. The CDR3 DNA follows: TGTGCCAGCAGCACACCCCTGGTGGGGGGGTATGAGCAGTTCTTC. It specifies CASSTPLVGGYEQFF.